This T cell receptor (beta chain) emerged from a study of T cell changes during pregnancy in multiple sclerosis. The CDR3 spans 13 residues. Looked up from germline, CDR1 is SNHLY and CDR2 is FYNNEI. V was trimmed by 8 bases and J by 2 bases, leaving 11 bases between them. Sequenced by immunoSEQ multiplex PCR; TCRdb stores in-frame clones only, minus some. The top ten hold 0.47% of the sample, which has tens of thousands of clones, about 93% seen once. The source was CD4+ T cells from peripheral blood mononuclear cells, collected in the first trimester of pregnancy. The gene calls are TRBV2 and TRBJ2-3, with D hard to call. This receptor was identified in a female donor with multiple sclerosis, enrolled in a pregnancy study. CDR3 sequence: CASFSDVTDTQYF. The DNA of the CDR3 is TGTGCCAGCTTCTCAGATGTCACAGATACGCAGTATTTT.